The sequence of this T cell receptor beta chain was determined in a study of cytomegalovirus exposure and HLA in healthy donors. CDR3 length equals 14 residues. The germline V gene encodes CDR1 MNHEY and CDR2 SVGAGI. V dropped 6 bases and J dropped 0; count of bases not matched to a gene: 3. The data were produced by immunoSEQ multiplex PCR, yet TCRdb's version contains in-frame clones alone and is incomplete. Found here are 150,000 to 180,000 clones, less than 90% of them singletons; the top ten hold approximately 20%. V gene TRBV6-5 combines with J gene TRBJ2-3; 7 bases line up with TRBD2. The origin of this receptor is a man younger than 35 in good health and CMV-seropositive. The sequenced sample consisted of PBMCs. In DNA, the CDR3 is TGTGCCAGCAGGCAAGCGGGGAGCACAGATACGCAGTATTTT. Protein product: CASRQAGSTDTQYF.